This TCR beta chain is drawn from a study of long-term antiretroviral therapy in people with HIV. Study-wide findings and caveats: Controls had broader CDR3 length ranges than HIV repertoires did.

Sequencing relied on immunoSEQ assay v3.0, run at survey level. Per sample, sequencing targeted roughly 35,000-50,000 T-cell genomes. Profiled with immunoSEQ multiplex PCR; TCRdb holds only in-frame clones, not every one. Among about 35,000 clones, around 83% were seen once, and the ten largest hold 5.5% to 6.5%. As regards this clone: Its matching antigen is unknown.

Deletions cut 5 bases from V and 5 bases from J, with 9 bases between. Germline loops: CDR1 SEHNR, CDR2 FQNEAQ (reference sequence). The CDR3 is 12 residues long. Post-ART PBMC samples numbered at least two per donor, and pre-ART ones at least one. The chain uses TRBV7-9 and TRBJ1-1; D call uncertain. This clonotype originated in a man younger than 30 with HIV. Source: unsorted PBMCs, taken 1 year after starting antiretroviral therapy. CDR3 bases: TGTGCCAGCAGCCCCGCGCGGACTGAAGCTTTCTTT. It yields the protein CASSPARTEAFF.